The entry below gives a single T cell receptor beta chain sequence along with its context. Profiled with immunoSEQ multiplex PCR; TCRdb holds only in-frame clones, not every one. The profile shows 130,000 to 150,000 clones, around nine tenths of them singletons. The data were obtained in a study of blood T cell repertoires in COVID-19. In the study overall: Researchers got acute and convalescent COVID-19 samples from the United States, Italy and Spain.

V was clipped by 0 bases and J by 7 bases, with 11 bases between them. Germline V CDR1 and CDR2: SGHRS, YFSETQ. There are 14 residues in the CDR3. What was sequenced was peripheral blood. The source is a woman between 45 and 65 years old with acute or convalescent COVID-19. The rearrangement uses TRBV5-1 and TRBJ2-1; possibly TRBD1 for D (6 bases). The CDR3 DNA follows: TGCGCCAGCAGCTTGGGGGGGCCATCGAATGAGCAGTTCTTC. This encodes CASSLGGPSNEQFF.